Below, one TCR beta chain is given with its context. The record originates from a study of T cells in Graves' hyperthyroidism and ophthalmopathy. The CDR3 is 15 amino acids. Germline-derived CDR1 and CDR2 are LNHDA and SQIVND (reference sequence). Trimming pared 2 bases from V and 13 bases from J, leaving 23 bases between. There were TCR beta CDR3 regions amplified from RNA transcripts. The HTBI primer set drove a first-round RT-PCR of the TCR CDR3. TCRdb passed the multiplex PCR reads through MiXCR, listing each CDR3 protein once. The sample has hundreds of thousands of distinct CDR3 sequences; about 43% are singletons.

The chain couples TRBV19 to TRBJ1-2; a weak D match, TRBD1 (6 bases). The clonotype comes from a woman in her late teens or twenties with Graves' hyperthyroidism. The sequenced sample consisted of peripheral blood or thyroid tissue (not recorded which). CDR3 protein: CASSIRSQPRRGFTF. CDR3 bases: TGTGCCAGTAGTATAAGGAGTCAGCCAAGGAGGGGGTTCACCTTC.